This T cell receptor beta chain originates from a study of CD8+ T cells in alopecia areata. The sequencing template was cDNA reverse transcribed from extracted RNA. Profiled with immunoSEQ multiplex PCR; TCRdb holds only in-frame clones, not every one. The repertoire holds about 200,000 clones, with roughly 56% as singletons. V lost 7 bases and J lost 0, with 16 bases in between. CDR1 is ENHRY, CDR2 SYGVKD, per germline. This CDR3 spans 15 amino acids. The table lists this clone with a few counts. The origin of this receptor is a human donor in good health. The chain couples TRBV10-3 to TRBJ2-7, with a possible D match to TRBD1 (7 bases). The specimen was CD8+ T cells sorted from blood. The CDR3 sequence: CAITAGQSISYEQYF. The CDR3 region has the DNA TGTGCCATCACTGCGGGACAGTCGATCTCCTACGAGCAGTACTTC.